This passage covers 9 T cell receptor beta chains from one sample sequenced in a study of T cells in localized non-small cell lung cancer. TCRdb's table, derived via immunoSEQ multiplex PCR, lists solely in-frame clones and lacks some. This sample has 2,000 to 2,500 clones, with about 34% found just once. Material: normal lung tissue next to the tumor, obtained before any cancer treatment. These receptor sequences come from a male donor at least 60 years old with stage I squamous cell lung carcinoma.

The chain couples TRBV6-8 to TRBJ2-3; 14 bases are shared with TRBD2. The CDR3 consists of 17 residues. Unmatched junction bases numbered 11, after V lost 5 bases and J lost 7 bases. Germline lookup yields CDR1 MNHGY and CDR2 SAAAGT. This CDR3 is CASSPGTSGRGVNTQYF. The CDR3, as DNA: TGTGCCAGCAGTCCCGGGACTAGCGGGAGAGGGGTAAATACGCAGTATTTT.

V gene TRBV28 combines with J gene TRBJ2-5; D uncertain. This CDR3 comprises 12 residues. V lost 3 bases, J lost 4 bases, and 6 bases lay in between. Germline assignment: CDR1 MDHEN and CDR2 SYDVKM. The CDR3 spells CASSFAGETQYF. CDR3 in DNA: TGTGCCAGCAGTTTTGCCGGAGAGACCCAGTACTTC.

The V gene is TRBV29-1, the J gene TRBJ2-5; possible D gene TRBD1, 5 bases. Germline CDR1 SQVTM, CDR2 ANQGSEA. The V end lost 7 bases, the J end lost 5 bases, and 20 bases lay between the germline ends. The CDR3 is 14 residues long. Written as DNA, the CDR3 is TGCAGCGCCCCCAACGCCCAGGGCGGTGAGACCCAGTACTTC. Translating gives CSAPNAQGGETQYF.

This chain connects TRBV28 to TRBJ1-1; D is possibly TRBD1 (5 bases). Trimming removed 4 bases at V and 10 bases at J, with 16 bases between. The CDR3 length is 13 residues. Germline V gene data show CDR1 as MDHEN and CDR2 as SYDVKM. The CDR3 sequence is CASSSGPGGRAFF. CDR3 nucleotides: TGTGCCAGCAGTTCGGGGCCCGGGGGTAGAGCTTTCTTT. Full variable domain (remainder filled in from reference TRBV28 and TRBJ1-1): DVKVTQSSRYLVKRTGEKVFLECVQDMDHENMFWYRQDPGLGLRLIYFSYDVKMKEKGDIPEGYSVSREKKERFSLILESASTNQTSMYLCASSSGPGGRAFFGQGTRLTVV.

This clone was detected a few times. The chain uses TRBV11-3 and TRBJ2-5, with TRBD2 matching 7 bases. The CDR3 has 14 residues. The V segment lost 5 bases and the J segment 3 bases; nucleotides outside the gene matches: 6. Per germline, CDR1 SGHNT and CDR2 YENEEA. The DNA for the CDR3 is TGTGCCAGCAGCCTGGGAGGGTCAAAAGAGACCCAGTACTTC. This sequence encodes CASSLGGSKETQYF.

The J gene is TRBJ1-2, the V gene TRBV28; 7 nucleotides align to TRBD1. Germline V CDR1 and CDR2: MDHEN, SYDVKM. V lost 8 bases to trimming and J lost 6 bases; unmatched junction nucleotides: 6. This CDR3 is built from 12 residues. CDR3 sequence: CASSAGGDGYTF. DNA of the CDR3: TGTGCCAGCTCGGCAGGGGGGGATGGCTACACCTTC.

The chain is built from TRBV12-5 and TRBJ2-1; tentative D call: TRBD1 (6 bases). The CDR3 contains 12 residues. Germline CDR1 is LGHNT and CDR2 is FRNRAP. V lost 5 bases, J lost 15 bases, and 17 bases lay in between. The CDR3 DNA follows: TGTGCTAGTGGTCCAGAACAGGGACGATGGTTCTTC. Encoded protein: CASGPEQGRWFF.

CDR3 nucleotide sequence: TGTGCCAGCAGTTTGCCAGGGACTGAAGCTTTCTTT. Translating it yields CASSLPGTEAFF. The gene calls are TRBV28 and TRBJ1-1; weak D call: TRBD1 (5 bases). Trimming cost V 3 bases and J 5 bases, with 7 bases left between them. Germline CDR1 and CDR2: MDHEN and SYDVKM. The CDR3 loop spans 12 amino acids. Full variable domain (missing parts from reference TRBV28 and TRBJ1-1): DVKVTQSSRYLVKRTGEKVFLECVQDMDHENMFWYRQDPGLGLRLIYFSYDVKMKEKGDIPEGYSVSREKKERFSLILESASTNQTSMYLCASSLPGTEAFFGQGTRLTVV.

This clone is classed as large. The chain combines TRBV28 with TRBJ2-1, with D perhaps TRBD2 (6 bases). V was cut by 5 bases and J by 7 bases, with 12 bases left in between. The CDR3 runs 13 residues. Germline CDR1 and CDR2: MDHEN and SYDVKM. CDR3 sequence reads: CASSTRLVNEQFF. Written as DNA, the CDR3 is TGTGCCAGCAGTACCCGACTAGTAAATGAGCAGTTCTTC. The variable domain in full, with the rest retrieved from reference TRBV28 and TRBJ2-1, is DVKVTQSSRYLVKRTGEKVFLECVQDMDHENMFWYRQDPGLGLRLIYFSYDVKMKEKGDIPEGYSVSREKKERFSLILESASTNQTSMYLCASSTRLVNEQFFGPGTRLTVL.